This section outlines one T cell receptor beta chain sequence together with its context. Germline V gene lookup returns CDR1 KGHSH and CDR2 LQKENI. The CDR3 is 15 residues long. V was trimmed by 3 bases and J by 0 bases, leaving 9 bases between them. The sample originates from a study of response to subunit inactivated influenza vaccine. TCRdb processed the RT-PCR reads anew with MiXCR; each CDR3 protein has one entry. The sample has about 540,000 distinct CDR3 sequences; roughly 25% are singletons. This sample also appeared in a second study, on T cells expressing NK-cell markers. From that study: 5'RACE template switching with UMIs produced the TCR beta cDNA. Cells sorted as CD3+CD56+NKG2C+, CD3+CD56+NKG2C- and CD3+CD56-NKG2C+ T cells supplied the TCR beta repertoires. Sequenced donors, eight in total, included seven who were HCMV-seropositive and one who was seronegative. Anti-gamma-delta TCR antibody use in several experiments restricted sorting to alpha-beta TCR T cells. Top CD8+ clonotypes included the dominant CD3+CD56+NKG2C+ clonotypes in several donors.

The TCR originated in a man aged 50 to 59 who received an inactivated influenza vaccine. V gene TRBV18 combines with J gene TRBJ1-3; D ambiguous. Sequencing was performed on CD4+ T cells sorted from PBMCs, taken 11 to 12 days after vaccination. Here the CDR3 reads CASSPQYSSGNTIYF. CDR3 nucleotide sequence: TGTGCCAGCTCACCCCAATACAGCTCTGGAAACACCATATATTTT.